This TCR beta chain was observed in a study of regulatory T cells in long-lasting Graves disease. The CDR3 has 15 amino acids. V lost 6 bases, J lost 3 bases, and 7 bases stayed unmatched. Germline V gene lookup returns CDR1 SGHTA and CDR2 FQGTGA. Researchers made TCR beta libraries by using iRepertoire HTBI primers and running Arm-PCR on CDR3 regions. TCRdb independently ran MiXCR on the multiplex PCR reads; one entry per CDR3 protein. There are approximately 390,000 distinct CDR3 sequences in the sample; roughly 17% occur only once, and roughly a fifth lies in the top ten. Time point described: newly diagnosed GD, antithyroid drugs for less than 3 months. Preparation of the TCR library used RNA extracted from PBMCs. This clonotype was seen many times. These data were likewise used in another study, on T cells in Graves' hyperthyroidism and ophthalmopathy. In that study: A set of HTBI primers served as the primers for a first-round RT-PCR of the TCR CDR3.

The origin of this receptor is a woman aged 18 to 35 with Graves disease. This material consisted of peripheral blood mononuclear cells (PBMCs), taken at new diagnosis, from a patient treated with antithyroid drugs. The chain employs TRBV7-3 and TRBJ2-1; the match to TRBD1 covers 8 bases. CDR3 region: CASSRGTGFYNEQFF. The CDR3 coding sequence is TGTGCCAGCAGTCGAGGGACAGGCTTCTACAATGAGCAGTTCTTC. Full variable domain (rest looked up from reference TRBV7-3 and TRBJ2-1): GAGVSQTPSNKVTEKGKYVELRCDPISGHTALYWYRQSLGQGPEFLIYFQGTGAADDSGLPNDRFFAVRPEGSVSTLKIQRTERGDSAVYLCASSRGTGFYNEQFFGPGTRLTVL.